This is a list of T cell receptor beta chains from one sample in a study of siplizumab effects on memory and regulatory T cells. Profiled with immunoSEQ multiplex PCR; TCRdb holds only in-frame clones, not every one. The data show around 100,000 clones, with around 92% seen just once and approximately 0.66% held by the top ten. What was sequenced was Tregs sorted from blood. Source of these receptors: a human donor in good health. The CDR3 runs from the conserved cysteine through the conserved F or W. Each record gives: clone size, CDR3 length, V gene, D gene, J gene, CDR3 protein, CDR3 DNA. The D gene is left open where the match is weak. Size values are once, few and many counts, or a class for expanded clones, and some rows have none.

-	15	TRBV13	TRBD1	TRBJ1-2	CASSSMDRGVFGYTF	TGTGCCAGCAGCTCCATGGACAGGGGGGTTTTTGGCTACACCTTC
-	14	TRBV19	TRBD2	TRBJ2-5	CASAGLADQETQYF	TGTGCAAGCGCTGGGCTAGCGGACCAAGAGACCCAGTACTTC
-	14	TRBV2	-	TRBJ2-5	CAMRWGFGGETQYF	TGTGCCATGCGATGGGGATTCGGTGGAGAGACCCAGTACTTC
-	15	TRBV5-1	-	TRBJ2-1	CASSLEGRSYNEQFF	TGCGCCAGCAGCTTAGAAGGGCGCTCCTACAATGAGCAGTTCTTC
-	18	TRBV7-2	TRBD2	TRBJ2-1	CASRAKLAGVSSYNEQFF	TGTGCCAGCCGCGCTAAGCTAGCGGGGGTAAGCTCCTACAATGAGCAGTTCTTC
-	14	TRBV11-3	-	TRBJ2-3	CASSLGDNTDTQYF	TGTGCCAGCAGCTTAGGGGACAACACAGATACGCAGTATTTT
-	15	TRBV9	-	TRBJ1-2	CASSVGVAGNYGYTF	TGTGCCAGCAGCGTAGGAGTGGCGGGAAACTATGGCTACACCTTC
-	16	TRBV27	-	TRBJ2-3	CASSLFLSATADTQYF	TGTGCCAGCAGTTTATTCCTATCGGCTACCGCGGATACGCAGTATTTT
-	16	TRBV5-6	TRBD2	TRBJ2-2	CASSSLRDYSTGELFF	TGTGCCAGCAGCAGCCTACGGGACTATAGCACCGGGGAGCTGTTTTTT
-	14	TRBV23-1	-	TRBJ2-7	CASSNPPTYYEQYF	TGCGCCAGCTCAAACCCCCCGACCTACTACGAGCAGTACTTC
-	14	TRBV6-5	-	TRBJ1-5	CASSYSGVGQPQHF	TGTGCCAGCAGTTACTCGGGGGTGGGGCAGCCCCAGCATTTT
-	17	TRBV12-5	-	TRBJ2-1	CASGLARGASSYNEQFF	TGTGCTAGTGGTTTGGCACGAGGGGCTAGCAGTTACAATGAGCAGTTCTTC
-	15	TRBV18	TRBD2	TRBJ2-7	CASSPPAGGPYEQYF	TGTGCCAGCTCACCACCGGCGGGAGGCCCCTACGAGCAGTACTTC
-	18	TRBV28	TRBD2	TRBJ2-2	CASSMISGSRRFTGELFF	TGTGCCAGCAGTATGATTAGCGGGAGTCGGAGGTTCACCGGGGAGCTGTTTTTT
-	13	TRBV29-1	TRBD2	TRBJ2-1	CSGRLADYNEQFF	TGCAGCGGGCGACTAGCCGACTACAATGAGCAGTTCTTC
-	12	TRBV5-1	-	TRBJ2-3	CASSFGTDTQYF	TGCGCCAGCAGCTTCGGCACAGATACGCAGTATTTT
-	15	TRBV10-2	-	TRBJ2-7	CASSESVGYPYEQYF	TGCGCCAGCAGTGAGTCGGTTGGGTACCCCTACGAGCAGTACTTC
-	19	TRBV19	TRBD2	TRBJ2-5	CASSIAMIRASGLQETQYF	TGTGCCAGTAGTATAGCTATGATCAGGGCTAGCGGACTCCAAGAGACCCAGTACTTC
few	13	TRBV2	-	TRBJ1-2	CAGVEGRLYGYTF	TGTGCCGGCGTGGAGGGGCGCCTCTATGGCTACACCTTC
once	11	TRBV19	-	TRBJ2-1	CASSSYNEQFF	TGTGCCAGTAGCTCCTACAATGAGCAGTTCTTC
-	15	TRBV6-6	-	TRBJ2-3	CASSPVTFSTDTQYF	TGTGCCAGCAGCCCAGTGACATTTAGCACAGATACGCAGTATTTT
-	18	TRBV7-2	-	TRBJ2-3	CASSLWLWAQAHTDTQYF	TGTGCCAGCAGCTTATGGTTGTGGGCACAAGCACACACAGATACGCAGTATTTT
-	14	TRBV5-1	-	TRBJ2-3	CASRVPVEADTQYF	TGCGCCAGCAGAGTCCCGGTAGAAGCAGATACGCAGTATTTT
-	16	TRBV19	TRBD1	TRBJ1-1	CASRGDRRIMNTEAFF	TGTGCCAGTAGGGGGGACAGAAGGATCATGAACACTGAAGCTTTCTTT
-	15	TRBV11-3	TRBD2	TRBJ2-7	CASSLASGSHYEQYF	TGTGCCAGCAGCTTAGCTAGCGGAAGCCACTACGAGCAGTACTTC
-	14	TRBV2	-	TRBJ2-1	CASSGPTGNNEQFF	TGTGCCAGCAGTGGACCGACAGGCAACAATGAGCAGTTCTTC
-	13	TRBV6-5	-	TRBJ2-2	CASSYEGTGELFF	TGTGCCAGCAGTTACGAGGGTACCGGGGAGCTGTTTTTT
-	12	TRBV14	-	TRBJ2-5	CASSQDSAAQYF	TGTGCCAGCAGCCAGGATTCGGCGGCCCAGTACTTC
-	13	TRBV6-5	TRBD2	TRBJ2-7	CASRREMVYEQYF	TGTGCCAGCAGGCGGGAGATGGTTTACGAGCAGTACTTC
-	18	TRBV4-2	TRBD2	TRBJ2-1	CASSQDSASGRFPNEQFF	TGTGCCAGCAGCCAAGATTCGGCTAGCGGGAGGTTCCCCAATGAGCAGTTCTTC
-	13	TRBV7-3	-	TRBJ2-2	CASSPQPTGELFF	TGTGCCAGCAGCCCCCAGCCCACCGGGGAGCTGTTTTTT
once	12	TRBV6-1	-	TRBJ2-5	CASVLARETQYF	TGTGCCAGCGTTCTGGCGAGAGAGACCCAGTACTTC
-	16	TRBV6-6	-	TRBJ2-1	CASRKDSSTSYNEQFF	TGTGCCAGCAGAAAGGACTCCTCTACCTCCTACAATGAGCAGTTCTTC
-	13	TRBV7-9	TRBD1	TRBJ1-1	CASSPGTAREAFF	TGTGCCAGCAGCCCCGGGACAGCCCGTGAAGCTTTCTTT
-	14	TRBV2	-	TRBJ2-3	CASRTGLRTDTQYF	TGTGCCAGCAGAACAGGATTGCGAACAGATACGCAGTATTTT
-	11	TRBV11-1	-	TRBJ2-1	CASGGYAEQFF	TGTGCCAGCGGGGGTTATGCTGAGCAGTTCTTC
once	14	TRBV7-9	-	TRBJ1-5	CASSRTGSNQPQHF	TGTGCCAGCAGCCGGACCGGAAGCAATCAGCCCCAGCATTTT
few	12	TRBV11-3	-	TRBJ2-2	CASSLNGRELFF	TGTGCCAGCAGCTTAAACGGCAGGGAGCTGTTTTTT
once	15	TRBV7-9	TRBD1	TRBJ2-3	CASSPDRAFTDTQYF	TGTGCCAGCAGCCCTGACAGGGCCTTCACAGATACGCAGTATTTT
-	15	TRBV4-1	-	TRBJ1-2	CASSPSGQNDYGYTF	TGCGCCAGCAGCCCGAGTGGGCAGAACGATTATGGCTACACCTTC
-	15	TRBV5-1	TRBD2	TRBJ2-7	CASSLLWEGLYEQYF	TGCGCCAGCAGCTTGTTATGGGAGGGCCTCTACGAGCAGTACTTC
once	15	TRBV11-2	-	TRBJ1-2	CASSLDRVPLYGYTF	TGTGCCAGCAGCTTAGATCGTGTACCGCTCTATGGCTACACCTTC
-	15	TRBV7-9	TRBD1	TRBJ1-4	CASSPAVGGNEKLFF	TGTGCCAGCAGCCCTGCCGTAGGGGGCAATGAAAAACTGTTTTTT
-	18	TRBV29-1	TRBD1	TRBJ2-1	CSVVPGTGVHRSYNEQFF	TGCAGCGTTGTCCCCGGGACAGGGGTACACAGGTCCTACAATGAGCAGTTCTTC
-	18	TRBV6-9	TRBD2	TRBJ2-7	CASSRWTSGPRSSYEQYF	TGTGCCAGCAGCCGATGGACTAGCGGGCCCCGAAGCTCCTACGAGCAGTACTTC
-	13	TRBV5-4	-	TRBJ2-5	CASSLVEQETQYF	TGTGCCAGCAGCTTGGTAGAGCAAGAGACCCAGTACTTC
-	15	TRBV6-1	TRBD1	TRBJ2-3	CASRPQGTGLDTQYF	TGTGCCAGCAGACCACAGGGGACCGGGTTGGATACGCAGTATTTT
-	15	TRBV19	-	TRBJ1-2	CASSIGGRTTIRYTF	TGTGCCAGTAGTATAGGAGGCCGGACCACCATCCGCTACACCTTC
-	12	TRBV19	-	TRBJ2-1	CASSKLYNEQFF	TGTGCCAGTAGTAAACTCTACAATGAGCAGTTCTTC
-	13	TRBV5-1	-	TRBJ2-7	CASRPHRDYEQYF	TGCGCCAGCCGACCCCACCGGGATTACGAGCAGTACTTC
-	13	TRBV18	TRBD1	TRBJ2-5	CASSGTGLETQYF	TGTGCCAGCTCTGGGACAGGGTTAGAGACCCAGTACTTC
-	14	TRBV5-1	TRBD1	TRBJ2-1	CASSAGQGNGEQFF	TGCGCCAGCAGCGCGGGACAGGGTAACGGGGAGCAGTTCTTC
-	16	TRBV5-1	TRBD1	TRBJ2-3	CASSYRTGGTTDTQYF	TGCGCCAGCAGCTATAGAACAGGGGGTACCACAGATACGCAGTATTTT
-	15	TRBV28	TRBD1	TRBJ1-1	CASSSPRDRYPEAFF	TGTGCCAGCAGTTCTCCCCGGGACAGATATCCTGAAGCTTTCTTT
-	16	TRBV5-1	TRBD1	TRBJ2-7	CASSQGQVGRWGEQYF	TGCGCCAGCAGCCAGGGACAGGTGGGCCGTTGGGGCGAGCAGTACTTC
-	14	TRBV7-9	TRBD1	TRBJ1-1	CASSLGQQNTEAFF	TGTGCCAGCAGCTTGGGACAGCAGAACACTGAAGCTTTCTTT